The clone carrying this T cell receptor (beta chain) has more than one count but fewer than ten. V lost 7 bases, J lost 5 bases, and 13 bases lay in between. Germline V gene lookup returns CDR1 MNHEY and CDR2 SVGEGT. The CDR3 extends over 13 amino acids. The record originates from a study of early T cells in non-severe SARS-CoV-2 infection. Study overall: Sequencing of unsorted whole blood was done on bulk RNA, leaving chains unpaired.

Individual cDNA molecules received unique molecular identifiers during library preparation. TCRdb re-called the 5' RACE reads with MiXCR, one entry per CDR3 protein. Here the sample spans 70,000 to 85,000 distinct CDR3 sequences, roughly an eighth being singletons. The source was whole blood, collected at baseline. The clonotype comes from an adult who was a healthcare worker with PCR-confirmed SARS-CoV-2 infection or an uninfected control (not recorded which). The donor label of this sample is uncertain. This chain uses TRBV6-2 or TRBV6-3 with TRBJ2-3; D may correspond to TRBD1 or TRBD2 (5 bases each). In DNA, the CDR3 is TGTGCCAGCAAAGACCCGGGGCTAGATACGCAGTATTTT. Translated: CASKDPGLDTQYF.